This T cell receptor (beta chain) was obtained from a study of blood T cell repertoires in COVID-19. CDR3 length: 16 amino acids. Per germline, CDR1 MNHEY and CDR2 SVGEGT. Trimming cost V 4 bases and J 2 bases, with 15 bases left between them. The data were produced by immunoSEQ multiplex PCR, yet TCRdb's version contains in-frame clones alone and is incomplete. The profile shows around 250,000 clones, 85% of them singletons. The chain is built from TRBV6-2 or TRBV6-3 and TRBJ2-1; D possibly corresponds to TRBD2 (6 bases). This TCR derives from a woman aged 50 to 60 with acute COVID-19. Source material: PBMCs or T cells enriched from blood (not recorded which). The CDR3 region is CASSSPRGGTYNEQFF. For the CDR3, the DNA is TGTGCCAGCAGTTCCCCTCGGGGAGGCACCTACAATGAGCAGTTCTTC.